Presented here are 18 T cell receptor beta chains from one specimen sequenced in a study of regulatory T cells in long-lasting Graves disease. Sequencing libraries for TCR beta were prepared with iRepertoire HTBI primers and Arm-PCR of CDR3 regions. TCRdb re-called the multiplex PCR reads with MiXCR, one entry per CDR3 protein. The sample contains about 320,000 distinct CDR3 sequences, over 15% of which appear only once. Documented time point: newly diagnosed GD, antithyroid drugs for less than 3 months. The TCR library was made from RNA that had been extracted from PBMCs in TRIzol. The specimen was peripheral blood mononuclear cells (PBMCs), collected at new diagnosis, from a patient treated with antithyroid drugs. Receptors were obtained from a female donor with Graves disease.

The table lists this clonotype with many counts. The chain has TRBV28 and TRBJ2-5; 9 positions agree with TRBD2. J gave up 1 base and V 5 bases, and 2 bases lay outside the gene matches. Germline V lookup: CDR1 MDHEN, CDR2 SYDVKM. The CDR3 runs to 14 residues. Here the CDR3 DNA reads TGTGCCAGCAGTCATAGCGGGGGCCAAGAGACCCAGTACTTC. It codes for CASSHSGGQETQYF. Full variable domain (remainder filled in from reference TRBV28 and TRBJ2-5): DVKVTQSSRYLVKRTGEKVFLECVQDMDHENMFWYRQDPGLGLRLIYFSYDVKMKEKGDIPEGYSVSREKKERFSLILESASTNQTSMYLCASSHSGGQETQYFGPGTRLLVL.

Comments on this clonotype: With only one base between it and a far larger clone, this is likely a read error. CDR3 loop: CASSLDSGELRGTQYF. The DNA of the CDR3 is TGTGCCAGCAGCTTAGATAGCGGGGAACTACGGGGGACCCAGTACTTC. The chain employs TRBV11-2 and TRBJ2-1; 8 bases fit TRBD2. The DNA end favors TRBJ2-5, so the J call may be wrong. This CDR3 is built from 16 residues. The germline V gene has CDR1 SGHAT and CDR2 FQNNGV.

This clonotype has a count of ten or more. The chain combines TRBV7-9 with TRBJ2-2; D not resolved. The CDR3 has 13 residues. Trimming left V 1 base short and J 7 bases short, with 7 bases between. Germline CDR1 and CDR2: SEHNR and FQNEAQ (reference sequence). CDR3: CASSLESSGELFF. DNA of the CDR3: TGTGCCAGCAGCTTAGAGTCGAGCGGGGAGCTGTTTTTT.

Many counts were recorded for this clonotype. A junction end diverges from the germline sequence, so it may reflect a read error. This sequence joins TRBV7-8 and TRBJ1-1; weak D call: TRBD1 (6 bases). The CDR3 spans 13 residues. Germline lookup yields CDR1 SGHVS and CDR2 FQNEAQ. The CDR3 spells CASSSIGGPRGGF. Here the CDR3 DNA reads TGTGCCAGCAGCTCCATTGGGGGACCAAGGGGGGGCTTT.

The V gene is TRBV7-9, the J gene TRBJ1-6; 9 nucleotides line up with TRBD1. V lost 4 bases, J lost 12 bases, and 7 bases stayed unmatched. The CDR3 totals 14 residues. From germline, CDR1 is SEHNR and CDR2 FQNEAQ (reference sequence). The CDR3 is CASSYPGQGEPLHF. The CDR3 nucleotides read TGTGCCAGCAGCTATCCGGGACAGGGTGAACCCCTCCACTTT.

This clonotype was seen at least ten times. The chain joins TRBV7-8 to TRBJ2-3, with a tentative D call TRBD2 (6 bases). Germline CDR1 reads SGHVS; CDR2 reads FQNEAQ. Trimming pared 5 bases from V and 0 bases from J, leaving 18 bases between. The CDR3 covers 17 residues. The CDR3 loop is CASSLPSGRGSTDTQYF. The CDR3 DNA sequence: TGTGCCAGCAGCCTCCCTAGTGGGCGGGGTAGCACAGATACGCAGTATTTT.

This clonotype was seen a few times. V usage is TRBV9 and J usage is TRBJ1-5, with 10 nucleotides matching TRBD1. The CDR3 loop spans 14 amino acids. V shed 5 bases, J shed 5 bases, and the junction held 4 bases outside the gene matches. Germline-derived CDR1 and CDR2 are SGDLS and YYNGEE. CDR3 nucleotide sequence: TGTGCCAGCAGACGGACAGGGGGAGATCAGCCCCAGCATTTT. This sequence encodes CASRRTGGDQPQHF. The full variable domain, with the rest looked up from reference TRBV9 and TRBJ1-5, is DSGVTQTPKHLITATGQRVTLRCSPRSGDLSVYWYQQSLDQGLQFLIQYYNGEERAKGNILERFSAQQFPDLHSELNLSSLELGDSALYFCASRRTGGDQPQHFGDGTRLSIL.

This clonotype came up a few times. This chain joins TRBV5-1 and TRBJ2-2; D gene uncertain. The germline V and J ends were trimmed by 0 bases and 4 bases, with 10 bases remaining between them. Germline V gene data show CDR1 as SGHRS and CDR2 as YFSETQ. This CDR3 spans 15 amino acids. The CDR3 DNA follows: TGCGCCAGCAGCTTGGATTCGACACCCACCGGGGAGCTGTTTTTT. It yields the protein CASSLDSTPTGELFF.

This clonotype was recorded many times. The chain recombines TRBV12-3 or TRBV12-4 with TRBJ2-5, with D possibly being TRBD1 (5 bases). V lost 3 bases and J lost 1, with 12 bases in between. The CDR3 totals 15 residues. CDR3 in DNA: TGTGCCAGCAGTTTGGGTACAGGACCCCAAGAGACCCAGTACTTC. This sequence encodes CASSLGTGPQETQYF.

The CDR3 coding sequence is TGTGCCACCAGTGATTTGCAATTTTCCCCCCAGTTCTTC. Its translation is CATSDLQFSPQFF. The V gene is TRBV24-1, the J gene TRBJ2-1; unclear D gene. V lost 0 bases to trimming and J lost 13 bases, with 12 bases between them. This CDR3 contains 13 residues. CDR1 and CDR2 from the germline V gene are KGHDR and SFDVKD.

This clonotype occurred many times. J is TRBJ2-7 and V is TRBV11-1, with a possible D match to TRBD2 (5 bases). The CDR3 is 13 amino acids. The V gene's germline CDR1 is SGHAT and CDR2 FQDESV (reference sequence). V lost 4 bases, J lost 3 bases, and 10 bases lay in between. CDR3 sequence: CASSSGRDYEQYF. DNA of the CDR3: TGTGCCAGCAGCTCCGGACGGGACTACGAGCAGTACTTC.

This clonotype has a handful of counts. The chain combines TRBV7-9 with TRBJ2-7; D is unresolved. Germline values: CDR1 SEHNR, CDR2 FQNEAQ (reference sequence). Deletions cut 4 bases from V and 6 bases from J, with 10 bases between. This CDR3 comprises 12 residues. The CDR3 DNA follows: TGTGCCAGCAGCTCCAGAAGTTCCGAGCAGTACTTC. Its protein product is CASSSRSSEQYF.

About this clonotype: A read error likely explains this, since a far larger clone differs by one base. This chain uses TRBV11-1 with TRBJ2-5, with D possibly matching TRBD1 (6 bases). Germline assignment: CDR1 SGHAT and CDR2 FQDESV (reference sequence). Trimming stripped 4 bases from V and 11 bases from J, with 23 bases between. This CDR3 is built from 15 residues. The CDR3 DNA reads as TGTGCCAGCAGCTCAGGGACACCATCCGTCAATGAGCAGTACTTC. This translates into CASSSGTPSVNEQYF.

This clonotype was counted at least ten times. This chain connects TRBV7-9 to TRBJ2-3; D perhaps matches TRBD2 (5 bases). The closer fit of TRBJ2-1 to the DNA end suggests the J call may be wrong. Germline CDR1 is SEHNR and CDR2 is FQNEAQ (reference sequence). The CDR3 loop spans 14 amino acids. The CDR3 DNA sequence: TGTGCCAGCAGCTTAGTACCATTAGCGATAATGCAGTTCTTC. It encodes CASSLVPLAIMQFF.

This clonotype has a count of ten or more. This sequence joins TRBV24-1 and TRBJ2-1, with D uncertain. Germline CDR1 KGHDR, CDR2 SFDVKD. The CDR3 sequence is 13 residues long. The V gene lost 1 base and the J gene lost 8 bases, with 8 bases spanning the gap. The CDR3 loop reads CATSDFGLYEQFF. In nucleotides, the CDR3 is TGTGCCACCAGTGATTTCGGTTTATATGAGCAGTTCTTC.

This clonotype was detected ten times or more. Compared with germline, one end of the junction differs, possibly owing to a read error. This rearrangement joins TRBV19 to TRBJ2-3; 9 bases align to TRBD2. This CDR3 is 15 amino acids long. Germline V gene sequence: CDR1 LNHDA, CDR2 SQIVND (reference sequence). The DNA for the CDR3 is TGTGCCAGTAGGGAGACCGGGACTAGCAGAGATACGCAGTATTTT. Its protein product is CASRETGTSRDTQYF.

The rearrangement uses TRBV2 and TRBJ1-1, with no clear D. The V gene's germline CDR1 is SNHLY and CDR2 FYNNEI. This CDR3 has 14 residues. V was pared by 10 bases and J by 0 bases, with 15 bases between. The CDR3 spells CATTLGLLNTEAFF. In DNA form, the CDR3 reads TGTGCCACCACATTAGGACTCTTGAACACTGAAGCTTTCTTT.

Many counts were recorded for this clonotype. V gene TRBV7-9 combines with J gene TRBJ1-1; 7 bases line up with TRBD1. Germline CDR1 and CDR2: SEHNR and FQNEAQ (reference sequence). This CDR3 has 14 amino acids. V lost 5 bases to trimming and J lost 4 bases; unmatched junction nucleotides: 7. The CDR3 here is CASSAETGFTEAFF. The CDR3 bases are TGTGCCAGCAGCGCGGAGACAGGGTTCACTGAAGCTTTCTTT.